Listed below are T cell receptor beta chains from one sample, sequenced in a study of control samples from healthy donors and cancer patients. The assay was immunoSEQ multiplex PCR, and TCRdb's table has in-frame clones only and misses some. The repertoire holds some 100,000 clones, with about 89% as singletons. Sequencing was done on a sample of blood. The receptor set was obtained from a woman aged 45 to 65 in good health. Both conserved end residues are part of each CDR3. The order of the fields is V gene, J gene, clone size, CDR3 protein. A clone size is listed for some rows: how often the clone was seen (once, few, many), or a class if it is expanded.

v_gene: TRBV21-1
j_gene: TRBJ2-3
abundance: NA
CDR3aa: CASSQGTLDTQYF

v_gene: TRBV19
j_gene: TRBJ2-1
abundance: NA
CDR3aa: CASSIAGFYNEQFF

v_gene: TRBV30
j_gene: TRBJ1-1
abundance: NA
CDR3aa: CAWSSHRTEAFF

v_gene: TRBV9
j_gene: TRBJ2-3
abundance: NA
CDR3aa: CASGLAGEADTQYF

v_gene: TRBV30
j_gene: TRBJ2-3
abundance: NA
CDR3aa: CARGGGRRADTQYF

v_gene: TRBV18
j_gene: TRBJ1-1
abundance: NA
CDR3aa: CASSNGNTEAFF

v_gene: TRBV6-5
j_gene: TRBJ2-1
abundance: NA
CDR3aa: CASSYSMPSSYNEQFF

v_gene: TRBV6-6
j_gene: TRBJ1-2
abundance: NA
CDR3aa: CASSYPHGNYGYTF

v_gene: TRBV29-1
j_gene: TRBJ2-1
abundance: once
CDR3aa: CSVPRGASSYNEQFF

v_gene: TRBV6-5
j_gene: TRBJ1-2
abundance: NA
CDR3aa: CASRQTGSYGYTF

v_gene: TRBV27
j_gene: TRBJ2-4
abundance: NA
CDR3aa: CASSFVKGRNIQYF

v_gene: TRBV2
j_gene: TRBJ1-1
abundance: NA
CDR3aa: CASSGQQGNTEAFF

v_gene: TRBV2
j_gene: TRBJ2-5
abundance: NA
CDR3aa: CASRRSGETQYF

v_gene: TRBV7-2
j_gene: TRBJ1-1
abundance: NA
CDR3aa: CASSFGLNTEAFF

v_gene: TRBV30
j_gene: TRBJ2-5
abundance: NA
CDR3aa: CAWSALRSYQETQYF

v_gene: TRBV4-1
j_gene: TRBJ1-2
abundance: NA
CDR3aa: CASSQDSRAGGFRGYTF

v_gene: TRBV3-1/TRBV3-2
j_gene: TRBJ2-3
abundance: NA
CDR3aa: CASSQAPGLITDTQYF

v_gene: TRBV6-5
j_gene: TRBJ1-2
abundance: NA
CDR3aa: CASSTPGRGYGYTF

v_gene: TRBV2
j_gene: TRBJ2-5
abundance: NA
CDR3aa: CASSEDVRGLPYQETQYF

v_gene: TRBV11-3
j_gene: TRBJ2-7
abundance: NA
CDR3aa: CASSFTETYEQYF

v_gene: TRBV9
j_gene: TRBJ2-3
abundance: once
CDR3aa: CASSGNSDTQYF

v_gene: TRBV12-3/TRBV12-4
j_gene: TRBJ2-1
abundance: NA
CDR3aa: CASRAGDREFF

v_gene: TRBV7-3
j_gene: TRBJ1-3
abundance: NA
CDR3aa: CASSVAVGAGNTIYF

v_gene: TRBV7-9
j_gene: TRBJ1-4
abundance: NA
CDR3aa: CASNSGQGFEKLFF

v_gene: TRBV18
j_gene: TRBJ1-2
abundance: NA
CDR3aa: CASSLGTVYGYTF

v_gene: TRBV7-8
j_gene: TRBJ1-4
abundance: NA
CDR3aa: CASSSNTLTNEKLFF

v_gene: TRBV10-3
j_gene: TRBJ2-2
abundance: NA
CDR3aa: CAIRDGGNTGELFF

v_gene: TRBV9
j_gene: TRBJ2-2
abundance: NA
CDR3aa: CASAAEFWSNTGELFF